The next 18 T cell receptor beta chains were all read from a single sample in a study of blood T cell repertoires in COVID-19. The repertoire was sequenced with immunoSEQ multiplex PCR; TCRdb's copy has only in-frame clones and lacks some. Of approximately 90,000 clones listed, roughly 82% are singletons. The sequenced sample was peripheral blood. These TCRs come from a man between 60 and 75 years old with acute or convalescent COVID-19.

For the CDR3, the DNA is TGTGCCAGCAGCCCGGGGGACAGATTGAACACTGAAGCTTTCTTT. Protein product: CASSPGDRLNTEAFF. The rearrangement links TRBV27 to TRBJ1-1; 7 bases match TRBD1. The CDR3 runs 15 residues. CDR1 is MNHEY and CDR2 is SMNVEV in the germline V gene (reference sequence). The junction had 7 bases not matched to a gene; V was cut back by 6 bases and J by 0 bases.

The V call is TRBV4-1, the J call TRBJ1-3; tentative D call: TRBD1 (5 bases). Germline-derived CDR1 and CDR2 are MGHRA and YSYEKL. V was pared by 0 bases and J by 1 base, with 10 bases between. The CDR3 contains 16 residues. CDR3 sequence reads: CASSQDWGGSGNTIYF. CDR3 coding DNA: TGCGCCAGCAGCCAAGATTGGGGGGGATCTGGAAACACCATATATTTT.

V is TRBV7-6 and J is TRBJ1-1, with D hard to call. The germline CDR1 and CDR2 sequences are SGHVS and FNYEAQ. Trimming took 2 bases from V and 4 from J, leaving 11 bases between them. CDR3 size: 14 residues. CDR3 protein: CASSLQDERTEAFF. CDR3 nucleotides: TGTGCCAGCAGCTTACAGGATGAACGCACTGAAGCTTTCTTT.

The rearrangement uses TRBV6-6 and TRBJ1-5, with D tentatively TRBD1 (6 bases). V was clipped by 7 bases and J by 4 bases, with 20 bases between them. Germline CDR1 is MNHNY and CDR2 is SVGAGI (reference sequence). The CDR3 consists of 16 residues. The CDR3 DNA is TGTGCCAGCAACCAATGGGGTCAGGGGTCGAATCAGCCCCAGCATTTT. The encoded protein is CASNQWGQGSNQPQHF.

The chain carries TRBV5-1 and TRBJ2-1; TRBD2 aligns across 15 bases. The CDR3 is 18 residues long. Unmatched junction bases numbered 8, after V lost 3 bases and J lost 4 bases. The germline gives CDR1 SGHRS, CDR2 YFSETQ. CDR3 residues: CASSSGTSGGFGYNEQFF. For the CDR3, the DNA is TGCGCCAGCAGCTCCGGGACTAGCGGGGGGTTTGGGTACAATGAGCAGTTCTTC.

CDR3 bases: TGTGCCAGTAGTAGAAGGGACAGCGATTCCTACAATGAGCAGTTCTTC. Translated: CASSRRDSDSYNEQFF. This chain connects TRBV19 to TRBJ2-1; 7 bases agree with TRBD1. Germline V gene data show CDR1 as LNHDA and CDR2 as SQIVND (reference sequence). The CDR3 loop spans 16 amino acids. V shed 4 bases, J shed 1 base, and the junction held 7 bases outside the gene matches. The complete variable domain, with remaining parts taken from reference TRBV19 and TRBJ2-1, reads DGGITQSPKYLFRKEGQNVTLSCEQNLNHDAMYWYRQDPGQGLRLIYYSQIVNDFQKGDIAEGYSVSREKKESFPLTVTSAQKNPTAFYLCASSRRDSDSYNEQFFGPGTRLTVL.

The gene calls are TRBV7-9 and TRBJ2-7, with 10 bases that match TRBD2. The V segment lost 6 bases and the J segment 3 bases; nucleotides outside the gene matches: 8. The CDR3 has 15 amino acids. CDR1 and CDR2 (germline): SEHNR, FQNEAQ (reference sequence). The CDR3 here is CASRSASGGHYEQYF. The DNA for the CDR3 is TGTGCCAGCAGATCTGCTAGCGGGGGACACTACGAGCAGTACTTC.

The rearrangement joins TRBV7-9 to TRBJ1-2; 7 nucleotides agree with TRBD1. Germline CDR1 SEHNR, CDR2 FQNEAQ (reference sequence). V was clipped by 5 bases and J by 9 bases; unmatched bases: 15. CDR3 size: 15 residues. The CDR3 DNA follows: TGTGCCAGCAGCCGCCAGACAGAGACAGGGTTCCGCTACACCTTC. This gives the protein CASSRQTETGFRYTF.

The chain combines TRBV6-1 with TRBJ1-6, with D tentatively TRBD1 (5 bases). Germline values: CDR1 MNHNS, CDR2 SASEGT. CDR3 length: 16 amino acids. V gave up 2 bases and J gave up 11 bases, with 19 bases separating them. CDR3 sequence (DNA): TGTGCCAGCAGTGAAAACATTCGAGGGACTTCTACACCCCTCCACTTT. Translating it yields CASSENIRGTSTPLHF.

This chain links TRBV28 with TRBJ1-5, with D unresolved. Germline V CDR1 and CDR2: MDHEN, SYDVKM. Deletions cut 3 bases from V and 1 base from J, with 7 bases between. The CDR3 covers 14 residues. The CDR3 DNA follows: TGTGCCAGCAGTTTGGGAGGGAGCAATCAGCCCCAGCATTTT. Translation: CASSLGGSNQPQHF. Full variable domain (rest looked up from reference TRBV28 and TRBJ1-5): DVKVTQSSRYLVKRTGEKVFLECVQDMDHENMFWYRQDPGLGLRLIYFSYDVKMKEKGDIPEGYSVSREKKERFSLILESASTNQTSMYLCASSLGGSNQPQHFGDGTRLSIL.

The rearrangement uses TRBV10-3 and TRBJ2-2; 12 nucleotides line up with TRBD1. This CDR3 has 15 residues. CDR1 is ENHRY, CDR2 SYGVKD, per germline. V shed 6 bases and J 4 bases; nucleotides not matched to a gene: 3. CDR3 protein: CAIRGQGAGTGELFF. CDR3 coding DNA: TGTGCCATCAGGGGACAGGGGGCGGGCACCGGGGAGCTGTTTTTT.

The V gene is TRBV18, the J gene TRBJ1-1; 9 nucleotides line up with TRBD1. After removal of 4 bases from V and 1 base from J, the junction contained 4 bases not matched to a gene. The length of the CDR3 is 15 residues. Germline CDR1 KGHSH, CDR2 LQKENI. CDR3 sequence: CASSLSTGGNTEAFF. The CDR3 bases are TGTGCCAGCTCACTTTCGACAGGGGGGAACACTGAAGCTTTCTTT. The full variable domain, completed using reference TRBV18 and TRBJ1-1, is NAGVMQNPRHLVRRRGQEARLRCSPMKGHSHVYWYRQLPEEGLKFMVYLQKENIIDESGMPKERFSAEFPKEGPSILRIQQVVRGDSAAYFCASSLSTGGNTEAFFGQGTRLTVV.

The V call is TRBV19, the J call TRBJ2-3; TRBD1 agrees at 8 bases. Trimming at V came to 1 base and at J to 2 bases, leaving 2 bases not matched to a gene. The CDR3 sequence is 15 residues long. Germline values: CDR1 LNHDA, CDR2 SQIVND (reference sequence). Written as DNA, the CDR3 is TGTGCCAGTAGTATAGGGACAGGGCCCACAGATACGCAGTATTTT. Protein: CASSIGTGPTDTQYF.

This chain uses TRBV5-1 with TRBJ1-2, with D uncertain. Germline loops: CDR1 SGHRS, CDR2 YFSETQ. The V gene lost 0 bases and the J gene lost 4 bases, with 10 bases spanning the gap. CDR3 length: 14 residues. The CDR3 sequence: CASSLGADVYGYTF. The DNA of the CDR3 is TGCGCCAGCAGCTTGGGCGCGGATGTCTATGGCTACACCTTC.

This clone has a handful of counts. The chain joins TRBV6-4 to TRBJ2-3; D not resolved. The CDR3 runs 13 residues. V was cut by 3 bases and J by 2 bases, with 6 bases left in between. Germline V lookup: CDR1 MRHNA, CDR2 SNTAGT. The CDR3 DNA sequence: TGTGCCAGCAGTGAAACTGTCACAGATACGCAGTATTTT. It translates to CASSETVTDTQYF.

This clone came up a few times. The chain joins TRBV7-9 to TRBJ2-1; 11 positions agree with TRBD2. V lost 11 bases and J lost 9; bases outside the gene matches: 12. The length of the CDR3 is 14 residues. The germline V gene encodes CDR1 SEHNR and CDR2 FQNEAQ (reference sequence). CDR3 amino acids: CAGQGTSGGGEQFF. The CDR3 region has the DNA TGTGCCGGGCAGGGCACTAGCGGGGGAGGTGAGCAGTTCTTC.

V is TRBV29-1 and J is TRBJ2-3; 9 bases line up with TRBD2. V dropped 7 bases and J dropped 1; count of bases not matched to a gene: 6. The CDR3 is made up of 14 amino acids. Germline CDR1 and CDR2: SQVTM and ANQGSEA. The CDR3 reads CSAAGGSGTDTQYF. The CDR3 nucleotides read TGCAGCGCCGCGGGGGGGTCGGGCACAGATACGCAGTATTTT.

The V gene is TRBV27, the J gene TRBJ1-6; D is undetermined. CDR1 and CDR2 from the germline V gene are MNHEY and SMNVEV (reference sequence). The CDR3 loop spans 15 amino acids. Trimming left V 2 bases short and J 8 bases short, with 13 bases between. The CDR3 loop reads CASSLIRPGDSPLHF. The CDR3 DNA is TGTGCCAGCAGTTTAATCCGTCCCGGGGATTCACCCCTCCACTTT.